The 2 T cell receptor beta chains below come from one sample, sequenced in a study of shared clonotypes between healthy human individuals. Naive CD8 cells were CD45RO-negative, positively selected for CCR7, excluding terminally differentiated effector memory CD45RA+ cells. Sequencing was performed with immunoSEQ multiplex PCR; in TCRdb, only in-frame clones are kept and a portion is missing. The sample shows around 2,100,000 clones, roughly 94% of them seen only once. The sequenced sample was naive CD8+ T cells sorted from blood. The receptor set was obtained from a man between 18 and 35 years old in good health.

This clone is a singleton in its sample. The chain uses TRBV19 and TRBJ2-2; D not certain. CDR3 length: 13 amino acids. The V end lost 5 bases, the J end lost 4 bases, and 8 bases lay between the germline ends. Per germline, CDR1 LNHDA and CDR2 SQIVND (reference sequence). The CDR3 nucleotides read TGTGCCAGTAGTCCCGTGAGCACCGGGGAGCTGTTTTTT. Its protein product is CASSPVSTGELFF.

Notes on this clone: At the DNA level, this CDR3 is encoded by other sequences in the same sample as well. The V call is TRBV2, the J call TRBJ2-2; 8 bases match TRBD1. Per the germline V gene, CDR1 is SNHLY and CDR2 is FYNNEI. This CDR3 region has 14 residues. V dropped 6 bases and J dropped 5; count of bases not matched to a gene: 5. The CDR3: CASSRTGNTGELFF. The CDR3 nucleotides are TGTGCCAGCAGCAGGACAGGGAATACCGGGGAGCTGTTTTTT.